The 14 T cell receptor beta chains presented below share a single source sample, sequenced in a study of T and B cells in COVID-19 patients. Each TRB amplification used about 250-550 ng of genomic DNA from blood. Multiplex PCR with BIOMED2 TRB-A/B primer pools amplified TRB rearrangements. A single record per CDR3 protein comes from TCRdb applying MiXCR to the multiplex PCR reads. Among 20,000 to 25,000 distinct CDR3 sequences listed, just under 30% were seen once. What was sequenced was blood. The receptors stem from a human donor who had recovered from COVID-19.

This clonotype was counted only a few times. The chain has TRBV6-1 and TRBJ2-1, with 13 nucleotides matching TRBD2. Trimming cost V 9 bases and J 8 bases; bases outside gene matches: 10. Germline CDR1 and CDR2: MNHNS and SASEGT. The CDR3 extends over 15 amino acids. DNA of the CDR3: TGTGCCAGTGCTGCCGGGACTAGCGGGAACTATGAGCAGTTCTTC. This translates into CASAAGTSGNYEQFF.

This chain uses TRBV6-5 with TRBJ2-7; no firm D call. The CDR3 extends over 13 amino acids. The germline V gene encodes CDR1 MNHEY and CDR2 SVGAGI. Between the trimmed V and J ends, which lost 5 bases and 3 bases, there was a span of 11 bases. The CDR3 DNA reads as TGTGCCAGCAGTCGTATGGAGAACTACGAGCAGTACTTC. This codes for CASSRMENYEQYF.

The genes are TRBV7-9 and TRBJ1-6; tentatively, D is TRBD1 (5 bases). Germline lookup yields CDR1 SEHNR and CDR2 FQNEAQ (reference sequence). The CDR3 runs to 15 residues. Trimming cost V 3 bases and J 7 bases, with 13 bases left between them. The CDR3 region is CASSFRELGNSPLHF. CDR3 bases: TGTGCCAGCAGCTTCAGGGAGTTAGGGAATTCACCCCTCCACTTT.

This clonotype was seen a few times. J is TRBJ2-2 and V is TRBV7-2, with unresolved D. This CDR3 contains 13 residues. Germline V lookup: CDR1 SGHTA, CDR2 FQGNSA. V dropped 5 bases and J dropped 2 bases, with 6 bases sitting between them. The CDR3 region is CASSHYNTGELFF. CDR3 sequence (DNA): TGTGCCAGCAGCCATTATAACACCGGGGAGCTGTTTTTT.

The CDR3 bases are TGTGCCAGCAGTAAGGAAGGCCCCGCGAACACCGGGGAGCTGTTTTTT. Protein: CASSKEGPANTGELFF. The gene calls are TRBV2 and TRBJ2-2; D is undetermined. This CDR3 has 16 amino acids. V lost 5 bases to trimming and J lost 0 bases, with 13 bases between them. The germline CDR1 and CDR2 sequences are SNHLY and FYNNEI.

In its sample, this clonotype was seen a few times. This chain uses TRBV18 with TRBJ2-7; D call uncertain. The V and J ends lost 6 bases and 0 bases respectively, with 12 bases between them. The germline V gene encodes CDR1 KGHSH and CDR2 LQKENI. The CDR3 sequence is 14 residues long. The CDR3 DNA is TGTGCCAGCTCGCTCCTGTCCAACTCCTACGAGCAGTACTTC. This encodes CASSLLSNSYEQYF.

The genes are TRBV7-2 and TRBJ2-7; D remains ambiguous. Trimming cost V 5 bases and J 0 bases, with 11 bases left between them. Germline CDR1 SGHTA, CDR2 FQGNSA. CDR3 length: 14 residues. The CDR3, as DNA: TGTGCCAGCAGCGATAGCTTCCTCTCCTACGAGCAGTACTTC. Residues: CASSDSFLSYEQYF. The variable domain in full, completed from reference TRBV7-2 and TRBJ2-7, reads GAGVSQSPSNKVTEKGKDVELRCDPISGHTALYWYRQSLGQGLEFLIYFQGNSAPDKSGLPSDRFSAERTGGSVSTLTIQRTQQEDSAVYLCASSDSFLSYEQYFGPGTRLTVT.

The rearrangement links TRBV5-4 to TRBJ2-3; possibly TRBD2 for D (6 bases). This CDR3 spans 16 amino acids. V lost 0 bases and J lost 6, with 17 bases in between. Germline-derived CDR1 and CDR2 are SGHNT and YYREEE (reference sequence). As DNA, the CDR3 is TGTGCCAGCAGCTTGGGTGAGCGGGTGGCCTTGGATACGCAGTATTTT. Residues: CASSLGERVALDTQYF. Variable domain in full (rest from reference TRBV5-4 and TRBJ2-3): ETGVTQSPTHLIKTRGQQVTLRCSSQSGHNTVSWYQQALGQGPQFIFQYYREEENGRGNFPPRFSGLQFPNYSSELNVNALELDDSALYLCASSLGERVALDTQYFGPGTRLTVL.

This clonotype was seen repeatedly, ten times or more. This sequence joins TRBV30 and TRBJ2-3; TRBD1 aligns across 10 bases. The ends lost 3 bases at V and 1 base at J; junction bases unmatched: 4. CDR3 length equals 15 residues. Germline V gives CDR1 GTSNPN, CDR2 SVGIG (reference sequence). The CDR3 is CAWSRGTGGTDTQYF. In nucleotides, the CDR3 is TGTGCCTGGAGCCGAGGGACAGGGGGCACAGATACGCAGTATTTT.

This clonotype has just a few counts. This chain uses TRBV10-3 with TRBJ1-1, with unresolved D. The V and J ends lost 4 bases and 5 bases respectively, with 8 bases between them. Looked up from germline, CDR1 is ENHRY and CDR2 is SYGVKD. The CDR3 sequence is 12 residues long. CDR3: CAISGKRTEAFF. CDR3 nucleotide sequence: TGTGCCATCAGTGGGAAACGGACTGAAGCTTTCTTT.

This clonotype was detected a few times. The chain combines TRBV5-1 with TRBJ2-3; 11 nucleotides align to TRBD2. V was pared by 3 bases and J by 6 bases, with 9 bases of the junction left unmatched. This CDR3 region has 16 residues. The V gene's germline CDR1 is SGHRS and CDR2 YFSETQ. CDR3: CASSWATSGSGDTQYF. Written as DNA, the CDR3 is TGCGCCAGCAGCTGGGCTACTAGCGGGAGCGGCGATACGCAGTATTTT.

This chain joins TRBV6-2 or TRBV6-3 and TRBJ2-7; 10 nucleotides match TRBD1. Trimming cost V 5 bases and J 2 bases; bases outside gene matches: 9. Germline lookup yields CDR1 MNHEY and CDR2 SVGEGT. This CDR3 is 16 amino acids long. Here the CDR3 DNA reads TGTGCCAGCAGTCCACCCCCCGGGACAGGGGCCTACGAGCAGTACTTC. It yields the protein CASSPPPGTGAYEQYF.

As to this clonotype: A much larger clone lies a single base off, so this may be a read error. The V and J genes are TRBV19 and TRBJ2-1, with D hard to call. This CDR3 is built from 13 residues. In germline, CDR1 is LNHDA, CDR2 SQIVND (reference sequence). This CDR3 reads CASSTPAGNEQLF. As DNA, the CDR3 is TGTGCCAGTAGTACCCCCGCAGGAAATGAGCAGTTGTTC.

To note about this clonotype: A much larger clone sits a single nucleotide away, making a read error possible. V and J are TRBV19 and TRBJ2-7; 10 bases are a match to TRBD2. The V gene's germline CDR1 is LNHDA and CDR2 SQIVND (reference sequence). J lost 9 bases, V lost 3 bases, and 5 bases had no gene match. The CDR3 loop spans 13 amino acids. The CDR3 loop reads CASSMVAGGGQYF. The CDR3, as DNA: TGTGCCAGTAGTATGGTAGCGGGAGGCGGGCAGTACTTC.